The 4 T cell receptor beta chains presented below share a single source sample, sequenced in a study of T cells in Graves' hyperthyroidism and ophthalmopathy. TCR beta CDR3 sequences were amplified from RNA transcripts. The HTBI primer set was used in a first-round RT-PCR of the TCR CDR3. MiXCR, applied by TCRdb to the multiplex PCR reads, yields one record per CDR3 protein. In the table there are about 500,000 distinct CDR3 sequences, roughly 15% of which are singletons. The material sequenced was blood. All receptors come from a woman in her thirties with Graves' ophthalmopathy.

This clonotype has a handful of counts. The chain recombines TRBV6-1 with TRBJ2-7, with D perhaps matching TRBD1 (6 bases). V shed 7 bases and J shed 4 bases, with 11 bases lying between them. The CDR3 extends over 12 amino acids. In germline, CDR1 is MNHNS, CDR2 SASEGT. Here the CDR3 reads CASNTGQYEQYF. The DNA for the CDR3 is TGTGCCAGCAACACCGGACAGTACGAGCAGTACTTC.

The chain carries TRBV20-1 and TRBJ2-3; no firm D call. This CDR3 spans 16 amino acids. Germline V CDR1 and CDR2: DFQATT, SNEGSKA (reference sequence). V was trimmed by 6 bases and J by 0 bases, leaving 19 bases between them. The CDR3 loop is CSAETLLEPSTDTQYF. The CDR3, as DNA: TGCAGTGCCGAAACCCTCCTGGAACCTAGCACAGATACGCAGTATTTT.

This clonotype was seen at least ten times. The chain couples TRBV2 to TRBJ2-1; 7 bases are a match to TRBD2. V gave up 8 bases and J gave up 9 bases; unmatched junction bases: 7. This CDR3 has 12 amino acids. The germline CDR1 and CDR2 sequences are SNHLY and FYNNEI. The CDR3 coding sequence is TGTGCCAGCCTACTAGCGAGAGGTGAGCAGTTCTTC. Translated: CASLLARGEQFF.

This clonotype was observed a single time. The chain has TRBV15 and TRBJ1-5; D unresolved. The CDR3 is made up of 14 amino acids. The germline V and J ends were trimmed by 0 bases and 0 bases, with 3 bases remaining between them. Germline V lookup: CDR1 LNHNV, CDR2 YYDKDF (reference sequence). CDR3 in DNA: TGTGCCACCAGCAGAGATTCTAGCAATCAGCCCCAGCATTTT. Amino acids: CATSRDSSNQPQHF.